This T cell receptor beta chain comes out of a study of T cell responses to AZD1222 COVID-19 vaccine. General study results and limits: Regions 160-218 and 743-854 dominated among vaccine-associated CD4 TCRs spanning spike. Donors skewed white British and female; clonal diversity was possibly underestimated. As reported, nearly half of all spike-specific TCRs target variant regions that are unmutated. Only a handful of AZD1222 recipients were seropositive at baseline.

This clone was picked up one time. Its antigen is not known. This table comes from immunoSEQ multiplex PCR, and its TCRdb copy is limited to in-frame clones, with some not included. The sample has roughly 70,000 clones; 89% are singletons. The CDR3 consists of 14 residues. Germline V gene sequence: CDR1 SGHAT, CDR2 FQDESV (reference sequence). Trimming removed 5 bases from V and 7 bases from J, with 17 bases in between. The chain combines TRBV11-1 with TRBJ1-1, with D tentatively TRBD1 (6 bases). Sequencing used peripheral blood, obtained 28 days after the second AZD1222 dose. The sequence derives from an adult who received the AZD1222 COVID-19 vaccine. The CDR3 region is CASSPDTVGGEAFF. CDR3 DNA: TGTGCCAGCAGCCCGGACACGGTAGGGGGTGAAGCTTTCTTT.